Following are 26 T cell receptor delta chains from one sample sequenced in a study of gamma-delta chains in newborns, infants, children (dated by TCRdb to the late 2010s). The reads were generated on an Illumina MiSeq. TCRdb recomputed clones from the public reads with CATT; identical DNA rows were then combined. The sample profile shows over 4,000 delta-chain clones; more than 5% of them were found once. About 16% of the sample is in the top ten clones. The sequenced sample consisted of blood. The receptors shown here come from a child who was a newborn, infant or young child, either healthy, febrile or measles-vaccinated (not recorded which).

The CDR3, as DNA: TGTGCCTGTGCCTTACTGGGGGCTCCTTTGACAGCCCCACTCTTCTTT. It encodes CACALLGAPLTAPLFF. The called J gene is TRDJ2, whereas the V gene has no call; TRDD3 is the table's D call, not checked against the DNA. The CDR3 covers 16 residues.

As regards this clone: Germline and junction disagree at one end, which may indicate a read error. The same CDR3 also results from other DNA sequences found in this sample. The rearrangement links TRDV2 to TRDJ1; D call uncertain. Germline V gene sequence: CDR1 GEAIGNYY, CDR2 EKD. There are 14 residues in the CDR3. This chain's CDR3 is CACDTVGYTDKLIF. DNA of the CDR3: TGTGCCTGTGACACCGTTGGGTACACAGATAAACTCATCTTT.

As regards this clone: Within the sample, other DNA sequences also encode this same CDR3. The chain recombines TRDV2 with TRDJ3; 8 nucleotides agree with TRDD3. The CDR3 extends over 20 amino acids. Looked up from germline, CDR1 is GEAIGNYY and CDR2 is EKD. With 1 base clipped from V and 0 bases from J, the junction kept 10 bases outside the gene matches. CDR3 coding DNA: TGTGCCTGTGACACGGTCCTGGGGGACACAAGCTCCTGGGACACCCGACAGATGTTTTTC. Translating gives CACDTVLGDTSSWDTRQMFF.

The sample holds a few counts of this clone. In nucleotides, the CDR3 is TGTGCAGCAACCCTCCTTCTCCCACTGGGGGACTCTTTGACAGCACAACTCTTCTTT. This translates into CAATLLLPLGDSLTAQLFF. The chain uses TRAV29/DV5 and TRDJ2; 9 positions agree with TRDD3. J gave up 0 bases and V 3 bases, and 15 bases lay outside the gene matches. This CDR3 spans 19 amino acids. Germline CDR1 NSMFDY, CDR2 ISSIKDK.

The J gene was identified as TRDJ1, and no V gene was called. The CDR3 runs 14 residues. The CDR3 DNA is TGTGCTAGTGGGGATCGTAGGAATTCAGAAAAACTCATCTTT. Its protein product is CASGDRRNSEKLIF.

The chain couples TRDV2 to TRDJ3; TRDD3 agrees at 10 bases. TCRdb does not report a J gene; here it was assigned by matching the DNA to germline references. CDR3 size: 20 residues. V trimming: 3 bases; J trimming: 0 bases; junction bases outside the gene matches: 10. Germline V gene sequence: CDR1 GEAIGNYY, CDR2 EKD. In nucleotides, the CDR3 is TGTGCCTGTGACGTACGGGGGGATACGGGCGGCTCCTGGGACACCCGACAGATGTTTTTC. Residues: CACDVRGDTGGSWDTRQMFF.

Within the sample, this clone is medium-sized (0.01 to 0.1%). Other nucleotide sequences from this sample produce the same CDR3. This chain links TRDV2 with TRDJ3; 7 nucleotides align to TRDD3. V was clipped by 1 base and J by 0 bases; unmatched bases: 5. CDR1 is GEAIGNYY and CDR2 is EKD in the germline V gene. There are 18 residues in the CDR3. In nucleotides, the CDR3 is TGTGCCTGTGACACTTTATCTGGGGGCTCCTGGGACACCCGACAGATGTTTTTC. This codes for CACDTLSGGSWDTRQMFF.

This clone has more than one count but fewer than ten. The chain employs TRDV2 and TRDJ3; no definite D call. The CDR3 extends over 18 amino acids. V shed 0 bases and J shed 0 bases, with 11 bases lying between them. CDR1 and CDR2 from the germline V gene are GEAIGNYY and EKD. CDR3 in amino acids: CACDTAGGNSWDTRQMFF. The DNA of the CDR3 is TGTGCCTGTGACACCGCGGGAGGTAACTCCTGGGACACCCGACAGATGTTTTTC.

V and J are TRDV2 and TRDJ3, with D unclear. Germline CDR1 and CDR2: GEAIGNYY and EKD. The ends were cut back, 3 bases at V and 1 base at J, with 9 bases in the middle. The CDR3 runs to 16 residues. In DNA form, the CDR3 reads TGTGCCTGTGACCCCGGTTGGTCCTGGGACACCCGACAGATGTTTTTC. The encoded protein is CACDPGWSWDTRQMFF.

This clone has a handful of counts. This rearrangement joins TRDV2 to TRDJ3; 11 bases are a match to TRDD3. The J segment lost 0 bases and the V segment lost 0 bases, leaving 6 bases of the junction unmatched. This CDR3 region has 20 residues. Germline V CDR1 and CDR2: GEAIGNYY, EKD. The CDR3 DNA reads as TGTGCCTGTGACACCGTGGGTACTGGGGGATACTCCTGGGACACCCGACAGATGTTTTTC. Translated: CACDTVGTGGYSWDTRQMFF.

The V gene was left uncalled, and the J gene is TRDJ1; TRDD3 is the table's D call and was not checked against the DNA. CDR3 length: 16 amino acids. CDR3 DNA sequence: TGTGCCTGTGCCACCGGATTTGGGGGATACACCTATACACTCTTTTTT. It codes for CACATGFGGYTYTLFF.

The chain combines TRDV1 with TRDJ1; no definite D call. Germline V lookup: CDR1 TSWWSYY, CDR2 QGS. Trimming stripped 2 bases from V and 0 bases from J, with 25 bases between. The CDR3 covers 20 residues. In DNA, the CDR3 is TGTGCTCTTGGGGAAAACCGGCCCCCGGAGGCCGCCCCGTACACCGATAAACTCATCTTT. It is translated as CALGENRPPEAAPYTDKLIF.

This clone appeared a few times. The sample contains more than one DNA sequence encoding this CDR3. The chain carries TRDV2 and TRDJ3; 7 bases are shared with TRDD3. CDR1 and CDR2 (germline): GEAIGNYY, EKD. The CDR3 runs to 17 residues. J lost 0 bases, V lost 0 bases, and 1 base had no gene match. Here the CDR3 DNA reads TGTGCCTGTGACACCACTGGGGCCTCCTGGGACACCCGACAGATGTTTTTC. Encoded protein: CACDTTGASWDTRQMFF.

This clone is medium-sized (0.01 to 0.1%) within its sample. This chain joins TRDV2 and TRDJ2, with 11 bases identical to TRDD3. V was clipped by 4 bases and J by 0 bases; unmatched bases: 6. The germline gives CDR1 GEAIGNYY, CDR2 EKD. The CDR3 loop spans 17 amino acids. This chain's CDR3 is CACEPLGDTALTAQLFF. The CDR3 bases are TGTGCCTGTGAGCCTCTGGGGGATACAGCTTTGACAGCACAACTCTTCTTT.

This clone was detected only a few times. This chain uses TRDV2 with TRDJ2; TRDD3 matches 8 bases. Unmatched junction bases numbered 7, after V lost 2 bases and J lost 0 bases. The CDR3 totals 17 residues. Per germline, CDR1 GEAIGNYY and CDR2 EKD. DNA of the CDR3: TGTGCCTGTGACAAACTGGGGGTAGCGGCTTTGACAGCACAACTCTTCTTT. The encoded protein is CACDKLGVAALTAQLFF.

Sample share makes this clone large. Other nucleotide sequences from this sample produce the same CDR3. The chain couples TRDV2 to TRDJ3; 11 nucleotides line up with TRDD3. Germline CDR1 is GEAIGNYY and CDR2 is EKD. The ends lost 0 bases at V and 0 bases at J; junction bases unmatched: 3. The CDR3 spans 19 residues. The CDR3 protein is CACDTVLGDSSWDTRQMFF. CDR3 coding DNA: TGTGCCTGTGACACCGTACTGGGGGATAGCTCCTGGGACACCCGACAGATGTTTTTC.

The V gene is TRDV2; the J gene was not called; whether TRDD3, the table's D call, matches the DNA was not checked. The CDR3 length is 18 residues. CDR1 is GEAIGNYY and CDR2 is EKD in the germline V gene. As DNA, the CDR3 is TGTGCCTGTGACTCCGGAAGGGCGGATACCTGGGACACCCAACAAATGTTTTTC. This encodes CACDSGRADTWDTQQMFF.

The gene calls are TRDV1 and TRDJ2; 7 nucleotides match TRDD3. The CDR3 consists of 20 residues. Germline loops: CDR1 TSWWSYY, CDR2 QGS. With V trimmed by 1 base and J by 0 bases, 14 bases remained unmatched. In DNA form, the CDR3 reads TGTGCTCTTGGGGAACGAACTACCTTACTGGGGACCTCTTTGACAGCACAACTCTTCTTT. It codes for CALGERTTLLGTSLTAQLFF.

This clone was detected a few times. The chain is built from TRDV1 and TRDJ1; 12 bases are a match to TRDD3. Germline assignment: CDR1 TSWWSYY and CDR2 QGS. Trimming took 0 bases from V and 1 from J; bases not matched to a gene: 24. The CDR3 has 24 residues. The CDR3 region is CALGELDLPTKLGDTIGCTDKLIF. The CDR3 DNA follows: TGTGCTCTTGGGGAACTCGACCTTCCTACAAAGCTGGGGGATACGATAGGATGCACCGATAAACTCATCTTT.

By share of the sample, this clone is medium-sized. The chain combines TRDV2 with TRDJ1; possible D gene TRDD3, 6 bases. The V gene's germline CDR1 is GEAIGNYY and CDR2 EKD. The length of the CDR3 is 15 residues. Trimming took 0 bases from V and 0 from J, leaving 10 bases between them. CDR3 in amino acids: CACDTVGVYTDKLIF. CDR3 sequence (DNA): TGTGCCTGTGACACCGTGGGGGTCTACACCGATAAACTCATCTTT.

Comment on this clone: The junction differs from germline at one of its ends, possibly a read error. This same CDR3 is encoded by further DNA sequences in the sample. CDR3 in DNA: TGCGCCTGTGACAAAATACTGGGGGATACGTGGGACACCCGACAGATGTTTTTC. The encoded protein is CACDKILGDTWDTRQMFF. The chain recombines TRDV2 with TRDJ3, with 13 bases lining up with TRDD3. The CDR3 runs to 18 residues. Germline V lookup: CDR1 GEAIGNYY, CDR2 EKD.

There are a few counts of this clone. The CDR3 DNA follows: TGTGCCTTTAGGCCCCTTCCTACGGTACTGGGGGATACCGATAAACTCATCTTT. Translated: CAFRPLPTVLGDTDKLIF. The chain employs TRDV3 and TRDJ1, with D maybe TRDD3 (10 bases). V lost 0 bases and J 2 bases, leaving 25 bases between the germline ends. The germline gives CDR1 TVYSNPD, CDR2 GDNSRS (reference sequence). The CDR3 totals 18 residues.

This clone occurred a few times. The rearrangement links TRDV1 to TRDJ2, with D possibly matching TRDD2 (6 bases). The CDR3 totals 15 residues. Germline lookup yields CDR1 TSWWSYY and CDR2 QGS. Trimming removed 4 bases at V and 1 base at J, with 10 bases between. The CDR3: CALGAFPGLTAQLFF. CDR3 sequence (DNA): TGTGCTCTTGGGGCCTTCCCTGGTTTGACAGCACAACTCTTCTTT.

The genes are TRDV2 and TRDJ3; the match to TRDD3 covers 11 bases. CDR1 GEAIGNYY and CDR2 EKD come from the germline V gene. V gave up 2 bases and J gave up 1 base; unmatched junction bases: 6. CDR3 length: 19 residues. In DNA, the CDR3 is TGTGCCTGTGACAAAGTACTGGGGGATAGATCCTGGGACACCCGACAGATGTTTTTC. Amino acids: CACDKVLGDRSWDTRQMFF.

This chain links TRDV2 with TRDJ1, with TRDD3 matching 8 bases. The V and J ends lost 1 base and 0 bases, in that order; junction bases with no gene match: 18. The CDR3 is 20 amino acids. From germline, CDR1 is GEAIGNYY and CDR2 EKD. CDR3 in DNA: TGTGCCTGTGACACGGTTCCTTGGGGGATCCGTAAAGGGCACACCGATAAACTCATCTTT. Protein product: CACDTVPWGIRKGHTDKLIF.

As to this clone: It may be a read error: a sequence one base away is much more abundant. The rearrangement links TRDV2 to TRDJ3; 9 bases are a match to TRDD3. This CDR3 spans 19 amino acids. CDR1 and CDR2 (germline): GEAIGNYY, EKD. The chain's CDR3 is CACDTVLGESSWDIRQMFF. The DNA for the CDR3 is TGTGCCTGTGACACCGTACTGGGGGAGAGCTCCTGGGACATCCGACAGATGTTTTTC.